Shown below are 26 T cell receptor beta chains from a single sample sequenced in a study of T-cell reconstitution after alpha-beta-depleted transplantation in children. Using unique molecular identifiers, the investigators prepared the TCRbeta library. TCRdb ran MiXCR on the PCR reads and lists one entry per CDR3 protein. The sample has over 200,000 distinct CDR3 sequences, approximately 8.4% seen once. This material consisted of PBMCs, mostly from graft donor cells, taken 360 days after TCRalphabeta/CD19-depleted stem cell transplant. The receptors shown here come from a male patient between 2 and 15 years old who had a stem cell transplant for acute myeloid leukemia, so the T cells may come from the graft donor.

This clonotype has a count of ten or more. V usage is TRBV12-3 or TRBV12-4 and J usage is TRBJ1-5; D unclear. The CDR3 length is 14 residues. With 3 bases removed from V and 1 base from J, the gap between germline ends came to 7 bases. As DNA, the CDR3 is TGTGCCAGCAGTTTCGGCAGAAGCAATCAGCCCCAGCATTTT. This codes for CASSFGRSNQPQHF.

This clonotype was found many times. This chain joins TRBV5-1 and TRBJ2-2; maybe TRBD1 (5 bases). The V end lost 0 bases, the J end lost 5 bases, and 17 bases lay between the germline ends. Germline assignment: CDR1 SGHRS and CDR2 YFSETQ. The CDR3 sequence is 17 residues long. The CDR3 DNA reads TGCGCCAGCAGCTTGGGACAGATTAAGCTCGTAACCGGGGAGCTGTTTTTT. Its protein product is CASSLGQIKLVTGELFF. The full variable domain, with the rest looked up from reference TRBV5-1 and TRBJ2-2, is KAGVTQTPRYLIKTRGQQVTLSCSPISGHRSVSWYQQTPGQGLQFLFEYFSETQRNKGNFPGRFSGRQFSNSRSEMNVSTLELGDSALYLCASSLGQIKLVTGELFFGEGSRLTVL.

This clonotype turned up a few times. This rearrangement joins TRBV7-6 to TRBJ2-5, with 9 bases fitting TRBD2. CDR3 length: 15 residues. Germline CDR1 is SGHVS and CDR2 is FNYEAQ. Unmatched junction bases numbered 3, after V lost 1 base and J lost 3 bases. The CDR3, as DNA: TGTGCCAGCAGCTTAGGCTGGACTAGCGAAGAGACCCAGTACTTC. Its protein product is CASSLGWTSEETQYF.

This clonotype was seen only a few times. The gene calls are TRBV20-1 and TRBJ1-2; 7 bases are a match to TRBD1. Trimming at V came to 5 bases and at J to 4 bases, leaving 13 bases not matched to a gene. Germline V gives CDR1 DFQATT, CDR2 SNEGSKA (reference sequence). The CDR3 totals 15 residues. This CDR3 reads CSAPRGQSEAYGYTF. In DNA form, the CDR3 reads TGCAGTGCTCCCCGGGGACAGTCCGAAGCCTATGGCTACACCTTC.

The table lists this clonotype with many counts. V is TRBV18 and J is TRBJ2-1; 8 bases align to TRBD2. CDR1 KGHSH and CDR2 LQKENI come from the germline V gene. Losses at the gene ends were 3 bases for V and 9 bases for J; bases not matched to a gene: 10. The CDR3 is 15 amino acids. The CDR3 DNA reads TGTGCCAGCTCACCCCCGGGACTAGATATTGGTGAGCAGTTCTTC. Translating it yields CASSPPGLDIGEQFF.

The chain carries TRBV7-9 and TRBJ2-1, with 10 bases that match TRBD1. Germline lookup yields CDR1 SEHNR and CDR2 FQNEAQ (reference sequence). The ends lost 6 bases at V and 8 bases at J; junction bases unmatched: 10. The CDR3 runs to 15 residues. The CDR3 loop reads CASRLPGQGWHEQFF. As DNA, the CDR3 is TGTGCCAGCAGGCTCCCGGGACAGGGGTGGCATGAGCAGTTCTTC.

This clonotype was counted ten times or more. The rearrangement uses TRBV2 and TRBJ2-1, with 7 bases lining up with TRBD2. The V and J ends lost 7 bases and 6 bases, in that order; junction bases with no gene match: 6. In germline, CDR1 is SNHLY, CDR2 FYNNEI. The length of the CDR3 is 13 residues. This chain's CDR3 is CASTGGGGNEQFF. The DNA of the CDR3 is TGTGCCAGCACGGGGGGTGGAGGCAATGAGCAGTTCTTC.

Ten or more counts support this clonotype. This chain uses TRBV7-3 with TRBJ1-4, with 7 nucleotides matching TRBD1. CDR1 is SGHTA, CDR2 FQGTGA, per germline. The CDR3 has 13 amino acids. J gave up 7 bases and V 4 bases, and 3 bases lay outside the gene matches. The CDR3 protein is CASSSTGVEKLFF. As DNA, the CDR3 is TGTGCCAGCAGCTCCACAGGGGTTGAAAAACTGTTTTTT.

This clonotype was observed at least ten times. V gene TRBV5-1 combines with J gene TRBJ2-1; 7 bases are shared with TRBD1. The J segment lost 6 bases and the V segment lost 4 bases, leaving 7 bases of the junction unmatched. The CDR3 runs to 14 residues. Per the germline V gene, CDR1 is SGHRS and CDR2 is YFSETQ. The CDR3 sequence: CASSTRQGSNEQFF. CDR3 nucleotide sequence: TGCGCCAGCAGCACCCGACAGGGTTCCAATGAGCAGTTCTTC.

The rearrangement joins TRBV7-8 to TRBJ2-7, with 10 bases fitting TRBD1. Unmatched junction bases numbered 14, after V lost 5 bases and J lost 4 bases. The CDR3 covers 17 residues. Per germline, CDR1 SGHVS and CDR2 FQNEAQ. In DNA, the CDR3 is TGTGCCAGCAGCCTAGGGAGGACAGGGGGTCATGGGTACGAGCAGTACGTC. Its translation: CASSLGRTGGHGYEQYV.

The chain links TRBV7-3 to TRBJ1-1, with 7 bases identical to TRBD1. Germline V gives CDR1 SGHTA, CDR2 FQGTGA. The CDR3 runs to 14 residues. The J segment lost 0 bases and the V segment lost 5 bases, leaving 3 bases of the junction unmatched. CDR3 DNA sequence: TGTGCCAGCAGCCCGACAGGGTTGAACACTGAAGCTTTCTTT. Its translation is CASSPTGLNTEAFF.

Notes on this clonotype: Its ends do not fully match the called genes, so a read error is possible. The V call is TRBV20-1, the J call TRBJ2-2; possible D gene TRBD2, 6 bases. The CDR3 has 17 amino acids. Germline loops: CDR1 DFQATT, CDR2 SNEGSKA (reference sequence). For the CDR3, the DNA is TGCAGTGCTAGAGCAGTTAGCGGCCATGCGAACACCGGGGAGCAGTTTTTT. It encodes CSARAVSGHANTGEQFF.

Comments on this clonotype: The junction does not match germline at one end; this may be a read error. The chain couples TRBV9 to TRBJ1-4; perhaps TRBD1 as D (5 bases). CDR1 and CDR2 (germline): SGDLS, YYNGEE. The CDR3 length is 15 residues. CDR3: CAGSDQRGGNEKLFF. CDR3 nucleotide sequence: TGTGCCGGCAGCGACCAAAGGGGAGGAAACGAAAAACTGTTTTTT. The full variable domain, with the rest looked up from reference TRBV9 and TRBJ1-4, is DSGVTQTPKHLITATGQRVTLRCSPRSGDLSVYWYQQSLDQGLQFLIQYYNGEERAKGNILERFSAQQFPDLHSELNLSSLELGDSALYFCAGSDQRGGNEKLFFGSGTQLSVL.

Many counts were recorded for this clonotype. This rearrangement joins TRBV15 to TRBJ1-2; D unclear. Germline CDR1 is LNHNV and CDR2 is YYDKDF (reference sequence). The V gene lost 4 bases and the J gene lost 8 bases, with 11 bases spanning the gap. This CDR3 spans 12 amino acids. The CDR3 loop is CATSNGIGGYTF. DNA for the CDR3: TGTGCCACCAGCAATGGAATCGGCGGCTACACCTTC.

Concerning this clonotype: One end of the junction does not line up with germline, which may come from a read error. The chain carries TRBV7-7 and TRBJ2-5; 14 positions agree with TRBD2. The germline CDR1 and CDR2 sequences are SSHAT and FNYEAQ (reference sequence). The CDR3 loop spans 15 amino acids. The CDR3 DNA reads as TGTGCTAGCAGCCGCGGGACTAGCGGGAGTGGGACCCAGTACTTC. Its translation: CASSRGTSGSGTQYF.

There are many counts of this clonotype. The rearrangement uses TRBV12-3 or TRBV12-4 and TRBJ2-4, with 9 bases aligning to TRBD1. V lost 5 bases and J lost 8; bases outside the gene matches: 7. This CDR3 comprises 14 residues. For the CDR3, the DNA is TGTGCCAGCAGTATAACAGGGGGCGGGGACATTCAGTACTTC. This sequence encodes CASSITGGGDIQYF.

In its sample, this clonotype was seen a few times. V usage is TRBV5-5 and J usage is TRBJ2-7; 7 nucleotides line up with TRBD2. CDR3 size: 14 residues. J gave up 3 bases and V 5 bases, and 8 bases lay outside the gene matches. Germline V gene data show CDR1 as SGHKS and CDR2 as YYEKEE (reference sequence). DNA for the CDR3: TGTGCCAGCAGGAGACAGCGGGGCGACTACGAGCAGTACTTC. The encoded protein is CASRRQRGDYEQYF.

V gene TRBV28 combines with J gene TRBJ1-5; TRBD1 aligns across 11 bases. CDR1 is MDHEN, CDR2 SYDVKM, per germline. CDR3 length equals 15 residues. V shed 8 bases and J 2 bases; nucleotides not matched to a gene: 5. The CDR3 DNA reads TGTGCCAGCCCCCGGACAGGGGGCGGCAATCAGCCCCAGCATTTT. It translates to CASPRTGGGNQPQHF.

Ten or more counts support this clonotype. The chain combines TRBV6-5 with TRBJ1-5, with 8 bases lining up with TRBD1. V gave up 6 bases and J gave up 6 bases; unmatched junction bases: 1. This CDR3 region has 12 residues. The germline V gene encodes CDR1 MNHEY and CDR2 SVGAGI. The chain's CDR3 is CASSDRGQPQHF. DNA of the CDR3: TGTGCCAGCAGCGACAGGGGTCAGCCCCAGCATTTT.

This clonotype was seen only a few times. The chain joins TRBV20-1 to TRBJ1-1; 9 nucleotides line up with TRBD1. The ends lost 3 bases at V and 4 bases at J; junction bases unmatched: 12. Germline lookup yields CDR1 DFQATT and CDR2 SNEGSKA (reference sequence). This CDR3 has 16 residues. CDR3 bases: TGCAGTGCTAGCAGTTTGGGGACAGGGCGGGCCACTGAAGCTTTCTTT. Translation gives CSASSLGTGRATEAFF.

This chain links TRBV30 with TRBJ1-1; D not certain. The germline CDR1 and CDR2 sequences are GTSNPN and SVGIG (reference sequence). Trimming shortened V by 1 base and J by 1 base, and 7 bases separated the two germline ends. CDR3 length: 13 amino acids. The CDR3 nucleotides read TGTGCCTGGAGTGGGCCCGGGAACACTGAAGCTTTCTTT. Translated: CAWSGPGNTEAFF.

This clonotype was counted many times. This chain connects TRBV12-3 or TRBV12-4 to TRBJ2-7; a weak D match, TRBD2 (6 bases). V shed 3 bases and J shed 2 bases, with 11 bases lying between them. There are 14 residues in the CDR3. DNA of the CDR3: TGTGCCAGCAGTTTTGGCGGGGTGACCTACGAGCAGTACTTC. Its translation: CASSFGGVTYEQYF.

In its sample, this clonotype was seen once. This chain links TRBV6-6 with TRBJ2-1; possible D gene TRBD1, 5 bases. CDR1 MNHNY and CDR2 SVGAGI come from the germline V gene (reference sequence). The V end was cut by 5 bases, the J end by 2 bases, with 7 bases between. The CDR3 has 13 residues. Written as DNA, the CDR3 is TGTGCCAGCAGTCGACAGACCTACAATGAGCAGTTCTTC. Translating it yields CASSRQTYNEQFF.

This CDR3 reads CSARDPGRGTDTQYF. CDR3 DNA: TGCAGTGCTAGAGACCCTGGACGGGGAACAGATACGCAGTATTTT. The V gene is TRBV20-1, the J gene TRBJ2-3; D possibly corresponds to TRBD2 (5 bases). CDR3 size: 15 residues. In germline, CDR1 is DFQATT, CDR2 SNEGSKA (reference sequence). V was shortened by 0 bases and J by 3 bases, with 13 bases between the two germline ends.

The chain uses TRBV7-3 and TRBJ2-1; 9 nucleotides align to TRBD1. V shed 0 bases and J 7 bases; nucleotides not matched to a gene: 7. The CDR3 runs 16 residues. Germline values: CDR1 SGHTA, CDR2 FQGTGA. The CDR3 DNA reads TGTGCCAGCAGCTTAACTGGGACAGGGTGGCTAAATGAGCAGTTCTTC. Translated: CASSLTGTGWLNEQFF.

This clonotype has ten or more counts. CDR3 in amino acids: CSASGRAVDAGELFF. The DNA of the CDR3 is TGCAGTGCCAGCGGGAGGGCGGTAGACGCCGGGGAGCTGTTTTTT. The chain links TRBV20-1 to TRBJ2-2; 10 bases agree with TRBD2. The CDR3 covers 15 residues. The V gene's germline CDR1 is DFQATT and CDR2 SNEGSKA (reference sequence). With V trimmed by 6 bases and J by 6 bases, 10 bases remained unmatched.